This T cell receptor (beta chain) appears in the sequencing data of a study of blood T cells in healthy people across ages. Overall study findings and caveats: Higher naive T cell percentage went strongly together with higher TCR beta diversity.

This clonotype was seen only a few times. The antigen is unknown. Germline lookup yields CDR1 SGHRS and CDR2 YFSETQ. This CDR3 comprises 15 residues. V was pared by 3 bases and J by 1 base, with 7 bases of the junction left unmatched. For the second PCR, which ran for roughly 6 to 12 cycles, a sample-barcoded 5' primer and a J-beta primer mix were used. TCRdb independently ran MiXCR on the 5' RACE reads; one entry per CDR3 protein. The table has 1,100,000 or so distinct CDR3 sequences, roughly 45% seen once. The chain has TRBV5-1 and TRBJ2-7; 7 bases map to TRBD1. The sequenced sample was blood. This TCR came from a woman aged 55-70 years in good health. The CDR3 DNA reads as TGCGCCAGCAGCTGGATGACCAGGGGGTCCTACGAGCAGTACTTC. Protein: CASSWMTRGSYEQYF.